This T cell receptor beta chain was retrieved from a study of T cell responses to AZD1222 COVID-19 vaccine. Germline CDR1 and CDR2: SGHRS and YFSETQ. Deletions cut 0 bases from V and 2 bases from J, with 5 bases between. CDR3 length equals 13 residues. Points on this clone: Its antigen is not known.

Pooling covered second doses at about 4 or about 12 weeks. TCRdb's table, derived via immunoSEQ multiplex PCR, lists solely in-frame clones and lacks some. The top ten hold approximately 5% of the sample, which has approximately 100,000 clones, about nine tenths seen once. Study-level findings and limits: Clonal diversity may have been underestimated, and the donors were mostly white British, with more females than males. Among AZD1222 vaccinees, only six were seropositive at baseline. Unmutated variant regions are reportedly the target of nearly half of TCRs that are spike-specific.

The gene calls are TRBV5-1 and TRBJ1-2; D is unclear. Source: peripheral blood, taken 28 days after the second AZD1222 dose. The source of this sequence is an adult who received the AZD1222 COVID-19 vaccine. CDR3: CASSLGQNYGYTF. The CDR3 DNA reads TGCGCCAGCAGCTTGGGTCAGAACTATGGCTACACCTTC.